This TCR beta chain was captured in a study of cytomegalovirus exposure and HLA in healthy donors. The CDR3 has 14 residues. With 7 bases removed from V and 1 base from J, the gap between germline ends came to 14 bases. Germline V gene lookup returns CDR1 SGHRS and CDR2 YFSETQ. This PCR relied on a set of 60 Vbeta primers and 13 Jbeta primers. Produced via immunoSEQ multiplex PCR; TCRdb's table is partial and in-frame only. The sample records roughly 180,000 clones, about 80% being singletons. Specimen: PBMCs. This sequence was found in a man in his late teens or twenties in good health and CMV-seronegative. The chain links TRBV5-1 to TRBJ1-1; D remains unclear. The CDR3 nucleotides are TGCGCCAGCTCCGGGGAAAGGACGAACACTGAAGCTTTCTTT. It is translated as CASSGERTNTEAFF.